This TCR beta chain is drawn from a study of technical replicates of blood from a few donors. The CDR3 sequence is 17 residues long. CDR1 is SGHVS, CDR2 FQNEAQ, per germline. Trimming removed 4 bases from V and 5 bases from J, with 21 bases in between. TCRdb's table, derived via immunoSEQ multiplex PCR, lists solely in-frame clones and lacks some. The sample lists roughly 93,000 clones; about 96% were seen once. The receptor was derived from a human donor in good health. The chain has TRBV7-8 and TRBJ2-1, with D possibly matching TRBD2 (6 bases). Sequences were obtained from T cells isolated from PBMCs. The CDR3 nucleotides read TGTGCCAGCAGCTCCGGAATCTATAGCGGTGAGAACAATGAGCAGTTCTTC. Translating it yields CASSSGIYSGENNEQFF.